The 25 T cell receptor beta chains below all came from one sample that was sequenced in a study of blood T cell repertoires in COVID-19. The table came from immunoSEQ multiplex PCR; TCRdb's copy has only in-frame clones and leaves some out. The sample carries about 430,000 clones, about 88% recorded once. The specimen was PBMCs or T cells enriched from blood (not recorded which). These receptors all come from a woman aged 18-30 years who had been exposed to COVID-19.

The chain recombines TRBV28 with TRBJ2-7; 7 nucleotides match TRBD1. The CDR3 is 12 amino acids. After removal of 7 bases from V and 4 bases from J, the junction contained 4 bases not matched to a gene. In germline, CDR1 is MDHEN, CDR2 SYDVKM. CDR3 nucleotide sequence: TGTGCCAGCACCTCGGACAGGTACGAGCAGTACTTC. It is translated as CASTSDRYEQYF.

This clone occurred once. This chain uses TRBV27 with TRBJ2-7; D gene unclear. The CDR3 covers 13 residues. Germline lookup yields CDR1 MNHEY and CDR2 SMNVEV (reference sequence). Trimming removed 0 bases at V and 6 bases at J, with 9 bases between. CDR3 protein: CASSLSGPSEQYF. The CDR3 DNA is TGTGCCAGCAGTTTATCTGGTCCCAGCGAGCAGTACTTC.

The chain combines TRBV13 with TRBJ2-5; weak D call: TRBD1 (6 bases). The CDR3 length is 12 residues. Trimming left V 7 bases short and J 7 bases short, with 13 bases between. CDR1 and CDR2 (germline): PRHDT, FYEKMQ (reference sequence). This CDR3 reads CASTLGAGTQYF. The CDR3 region has the DNA TGTGCCAGCACGCTGGGGGCAGGGACCCAGTACTTC. Filled out from reference TRBV13 and TRBJ2-5, the complete variable domain reads AAGVIQSPRHLIKEKRETATLKCYPIPRHDTVYWYQQGPGQDPQFLISFYEKMQSDKGSIPDRFSAQQFSDYHSELNMSSLELGDSALYFCASTLGAGTQYFGPGTRLLVL.

The chain links TRBV5-1 to TRBJ1-3, with a weak D call TRBD1 (5 bases). CDR1 and CDR2 from the germline V gene are SGHRS and YFSETQ. The CDR3 extends over 14 amino acids. Trimming cost V 0 bases and J 2 bases, with 6 bases left between them. CDR3 loop: CASSLDRTGNTIYF. The DNA of the CDR3 is TGCGCCAGCAGCTTGGACAGGACTGGAAACACCATATATTTT.

The rearrangement joins TRBV6-4 to TRBJ2-2; D not resolved. Germline V gene data show CDR1 as MRHNA and CDR2 as SNTAGT. This CDR3 is 16 amino acids long. Trimming removed 0 bases from V and 0 bases from J, with 8 bases in between. The CDR3 loop reads CASSDSAEANTGELFF. CDR3 DNA sequence: TGTGCCAGCAGTGACTCGGCAGAAGCGAACACCGGGGAGCTGTTTTTT.

The chain employs TRBV28 and TRBJ1-1, with 8 positions matching TRBD1. The CDR3 extends over 14 amino acids. V lost 5 bases and J lost 4; bases outside the gene matches: 6. Per the germline V gene, CDR1 is MDHEN and CDR2 is SYDVKM. CDR3 DNA: TGTGCCAGCAGTCGGCGGACAGGGATCACTGAAGCTTTCTTT. Residues: CASSRRTGITEAFF.

The rearrangement joins TRBV3-1 (or the pseudogene TRBV3-2) to TRBJ2-3; 9 bases agree with TRBD1. Per the germline V gene, CDR1 is LGHDT and CDR2 is YNNKEL (reference sequence). This CDR3 spans 16 amino acids. With 5 bases clipped from V and 1 base from J, the junction kept 7 bases outside the gene matches. The CDR3 nucleotides are TGTGCCAGCAGCACCCCTTACAGGGGGCGCACAGATACGCAGTATTTT. Its protein is CASSTPYRGRTDTQYF.

The chain joins TRBV9 to TRBJ2-2, with a possible D match to TRBD1 (6 bases). Germline CDR1 reads SGDLS; CDR2 reads YYNGEE. This CDR3 is built from 16 residues. V lost 4 bases, J lost 0 bases, and 13 bases lay in between. The chain's CDR3 is CASSPRGGSNTGELFF. CDR3 in DNA: TGTGCCAGCAGCCCCCGAGGGGGTTCGAACACCGGGGAGCTGTTTTTT. The full variable domain, rest sourced from reference TRBV9 and TRBJ2-2, is DSGVTQTPKHLITATGQRVTLRCSPRSGDLSVYWYQQSLDQGLQFLIQYYNGEERAKGNILERFSAQQFPDLHSELNLSSLELGDSALYFCASSPRGGSNTGELFFGEGSRLTVL.

V is TRBV18 and J is TRBJ1-2; D not certain. This CDR3 comprises 13 residues. Trimming pared 6 bases from V and 2 bases from J, leaving 10 bases between. Germline V gene data show CDR1 as KGHSH and CDR2 as LQKENI. The CDR3 nucleotides read TGTGCCAGCTCCCCCTCGGAGAACTATGGCTACACCTTC. Protein sequence: CASSPSENYGYTF.

This clone was seen a handful of times. The chain has TRBV28 and TRBJ1-6; D may be TRBD1 (5 bases). Germline lookup yields CDR1 MDHEN and CDR2 SYDVKM. The CDR3 consists of 15 residues. The V end was cut by 10 bases, the J end by 7 bases, with 20 bases between. CDR3 loop: CATNKYRMGNSPLHF. The CDR3 nucleotides read TGTGCCACCAACAAATACAGGATGGGGAATTCACCCCTCCACTTT.

The V and J genes are TRBV4-3 and TRBJ2-7; TRBD2 agrees at 8 bases. Germline V gives CDR1 LGHNA, CDR2 YSLEER. The CDR3 runs 15 residues. J was trimmed by 3 bases and V by 0 bases; bases with no gene match: 4. Here the CDR3 reads CASSQDKAGDYEQYF. The CDR3 DNA reads as TGCGCCAGCAGCCAAGACAAAGCGGGGGACTACGAGCAGTACTTC.

The gene calls are TRBV28 and TRBJ1-6; D is ambiguous. Germline CDR1 reads MDHEN; CDR2 reads SYDVKM. The CDR3 is 16 amino acids. Trimming left V 5 bases short and J 8 bases short, with 19 bases between. The DNA of the CDR3 is TGTGCCAGCAGTGCGGGCCCGGAGGGAGTGTATTCACCCCTCCACTTT. Translation: CASSAGPEGVYSPLHF.

This rearrangement joins TRBV28 to TRBJ1-1, with 12 bases fitting TRBD1. The trim removed 6 bases at V and 3 bases at J, leaving 8 bases unmatched. Germline assignment: CDR1 MDHEN and CDR2 SYDVKM. The CDR3 has 16 residues. The DNA of the CDR3 is TGTGCCAGCAGCCCACGGGGACAGGGGGCGTACACTGAAGCTTTCTTT. Residues: CASSPRGQGAYTEAFF. The entire variable domain, with the rest obtained from reference TRBV28 and TRBJ1-1, is as follows: DVKVTQSSRYLVKRTGEKVFLECVQDMDHENMFWYRQDPGLGLRLIYFSYDVKMKEKGDIPEGYSVSREKKERFSLILESASTNQTSMYLCASSPRGQGAYTEAFFGQGTRLTVV.

This sequence joins TRBV19 and TRBJ1-1; TRBD1 aligns across 7 bases. The V gene's germline CDR1 is LNHDA and CDR2 SQIVND (reference sequence). V was clipped by 5 bases and J by 1 base; unmatched bases: 4. The CDR3 loop spans 14 amino acids. Written as DNA, the CDR3 is TGTGCCAGTAGTTGGGGACAGTCGAACACTGAAGCTTTCTTT. This translates into CASSWGQSNTEAFF.

This clone appeared a few times. V and J are TRBV5-1 and TRBJ2-1, with TRBD1 matching over 7 bases. Germline assignment: CDR1 SGHRS and CDR2 YFSETQ. Trimming at V came to 5 bases and at J to 4 bases, leaving 9 bases not matched to a gene. CDR3 length equals 15 residues. The CDR3, as DNA: TGCGCCAGCAGAACCCCCGGGACAGAGTACAATGAGCAGTTCTTC. This translates into CASRTPGTEYNEQFF.

This clone was observed a single time. CDR3 residues: CASSSGTSGRYEQYF. For the CDR3, the DNA is TGTGCCAGCAGTTCGGGGACTAGCGGGAGGTACGAGCAGTACTTC. The rearrangement joins TRBV28 to TRBJ2-7, with 15 bases aligning to TRBD2. V was clipped by 4 bases and J by 4 bases; unmatched bases: 2. Germline V gene data show CDR1 as MDHEN and CDR2 as SYDVKM. This CDR3 has 15 residues.

The rearrangement joins TRBV19 to TRBJ1-5; a possible D gene is TRBD1 (5 bases). From germline, CDR1 is LNHDA and CDR2 SQIVND (reference sequence). Trimming removed 6 bases from V and 1 base from J, with 16 bases in between. The CDR3 loop spans 16 amino acids. CDR3 in amino acids: CASRRTPGESNQPQHF. The CDR3 coding sequence is TGTGCCAGTAGGCGAACCCCGGGGGAGAGCAATCAGCCCCAGCATTTT. Based on the CDR3 plus reference TRBV19 and TRBJ1-5, the full variable domain is DGGITQSPKYLFRKEGQNVTLSCEQNLNHDAMYWYRQDPGQGLRLIYYSQIVNDFQKGDIAEGYSVSREKKESFPLTVTSAQKNPTAFYLCASRRTPGESNQPQHFGDGTRLSIL.

J is TRBJ1-2 and V is TRBV5-1; no reliable D call. The V gene's germline CDR1 is SGHRS and CDR2 YFSETQ. The CDR3 spans 14 residues. Trimming took 0 bases from V and 4 from J, leaving 10 bases between them. CDR3 amino acids: CASSLGGLIYGYTF. Here the CDR3 DNA reads TGCGCCAGCAGCTTGGGAGGACTGATCTATGGCTACACCTTC.

The V and J genes are TRBV3-1 (or the pseudogene TRBV3-2) and TRBJ2-2; D may be TRBD2 (7 bases). CDR1 is LGHDT, CDR2 YNNKEL, per germline (reference sequence). The V end was cut by 4 bases, the J end by 4 bases, with 16 bases between. The CDR3 runs to 16 residues. CDR3 coding DNA: TGTGCCAGCAGCCTGATAGGGGGGGTAGGCACCGGGGAGCTGTTTTTT. It codes for CASSLIGGVGTGELFF.

This clone turned up a few times. V usage is TRBV29-1 and J usage is TRBJ1-3, with no clear D. This CDR3 is built from 17 residues. V lost 4 bases to trimming and J lost 0 bases, with 19 bases between them. Germline assignment: CDR1 SQVTM and CDR2 ANQGSEA. CDR3 in amino acids: CSVVFADPAYSGNTIYF. For the CDR3, the DNA is TGCAGCGTTGTTTTTGCAGATCCTGCTTACTCTGGAAACACCATATATTTT.

This chain uses TRBV10-3 with TRBJ1-1, with D maybe TRBD1 (6 bases). This CDR3 is built from 13 residues. The germline V and J ends were trimmed by 4 bases and 7 bases, with 13 bases remaining between them. CDR1 is ENHRY, CDR2 SYGVKD, per germline. CDR3 region: CAISALGAGEAFF. The CDR3 DNA sequence: TGTGCCATCAGTGCACTGGGGGCTGGTGAAGCTTTCTTT.

CDR3 protein: CASSFRGRGTEAFF. The CDR3 nucleotides read TGTGCCAGCAGTTTTCGGGGGAGGGGCACTGAAGCTTTCTTT. The rearrangement joins TRBV28 to TRBJ1-1; perhaps TRBD1 as D (5 bases). V was shortened by 3 bases and J by 4 bases, with 12 bases between the two germline ends. This CDR3 spans 14 amino acids. Germline assignment: CDR1 MDHEN and CDR2 SYDVKM. Using reference TRBV28 and TRBJ1-1 for the parts outside the CDR3, the full variable domain is DVKVTQSSRYLVKRTGEKVFLECVQDMDHENMFWYRQDPGLGLRLIYFSYDVKMKEKGDIPEGYSVSREKKERFSLILESASTNQTSMYLCASSFRGRGTEAFFGQGTRLTVV.

DNA of the CDR3: TGTGCCAGCAGCCAGATAGCGGGGGGCACAGATACGCAGTATTTT. This gives the protein CASSQIAGGTDTQYF. The rearrangement links TRBV14 to TRBJ2-3; 9 positions match TRBD2. This CDR3 has 15 residues. V dropped 3 bases and J dropped 1; count of bases not matched to a gene: 2. In germline, CDR1 is SGHDN, CDR2 FVKESK.

The chain carries TRBV15 and TRBJ1-2, with 7 bases identical to TRBD1. Germline CDR1 is LNHNV and CDR2 is YYDKDF (reference sequence). CDR3 length: 17 residues. V gave up 0 bases and J gave up 1 base; unmatched junction bases: 8. The CDR3 protein is CATSRDGGRQGNYGYTF. The CDR3 DNA reads TGTGCCACCAGCAGAGATGGAGGGAGACAGGGTAACTATGGCTACACCTTC.

The chain has TRBV29-1 and TRBJ1-2; 12 nucleotides line up with TRBD1. CDR3 size: 13 residues. J lost 8 bases, V lost 0 bases, and 1 base had no gene match. Per germline, CDR1 SQVTM and CDR2 ANQGSEA. The CDR3 loop is CSVEEGQGAGYTF. CDR3 sequence (DNA): TGCAGCGTTGAAGAGGGACAGGGGGCAGGCTACACCTTC.